Listed below are T cell receptor beta chains from one sample, sequenced in a study of siplizumab effects on memory and regulatory T cells. This table comes from immunoSEQ multiplex PCR, and its TCRdb copy is limited to in-frame clones, with some not included. Among some 100,000 clones listed, 91% were seen once. Material for sequencing was CD4+ T cells sorted from blood. The receptor set was obtained from a human donor in good health. Some clones in this sample may be carry-over from other donors' samples. Both conserved end residues are part of each CDR3. The order of the fields is J gene, V gene, D gene, clone size, CDR3 protein, CDR3 DNA. A D gene is named only where the DNA matches it firmly. Expanded clones are given a class, and other clones once, few, many or no size at all.

TRBJ1-3,TRBV7-6,-,-,CASSLGRNSGNTIYF,TGTGCCAGCAGCTTAGGGCGGAACTCTGGAAACACCATATATTTT
TRBJ2-2,TRBV7-3,TRBD2,-,CASSPGLAGGDGELFF,TGTGCCAGCAGCCCAGGACTAGCGGGAGGGGACGGGGAGCTGTTTTTT
TRBJ2-7,TRBV5-4,-,-,CASSWDTYEQYF,TGTGCCAGCAGCTGGGACACCTACGAGCAGTACTTC
TRBJ2-7,TRBV19,-,-,CASSNRLSSYEQYF,TGTGCCAGTAGCAATAGACTTAGCTCCTACGAGCAGTACTTC
TRBJ1-3,TRBV6-5,-,once,CASTYGGTIYF,TGTGCCAGCACCTACGGGGGCACCATATATTTT
TRBJ2-5,TRBV30,TRBD2,-,CAWMGLAGEETQYF,TGTGCCTGGATGGGACTAGCGGGAGAAGAGACCCAGTACTTC
TRBJ1-4,TRBV7-9,-,once,CASSLGDRDNEKLFF,TGTGCCAGCAGCTTAGGCGACAGAGATAATGAAAAACTGTTTTTT
TRBJ1-5,TRBV21-1,-,-,CASSKARRGRNQPQHF,TGTGCCAGCAGCAAAGCGCGTCGGGGACGCAATCAGCCCCAGCATTTT
TRBJ1-6,TRBV7-9,-,-,CASSGDSYYSPLHF,TGTGCCAGCAGCGGTGACAGCTACTATTCACCCCTCCACTTT
TRBJ1-2,TRBV2,-,once,CASSITGSDGYTF,TGTGCCAGCAGTATTACAGGGTCGGATGGCTACACCTTC
TRBJ1-1,TRBV7-2,TRBD1,-,CASSLGQGTLEAFF,TGTGCCAGCAGCTTAGGACAGGGCACCCTTGAAGCTTTCTTT
TRBJ2-2,TRBV7-9,-,-,CASSFMRTANTGELFF,TGTGCCAGCAGCTTCATGAGGACTGCGAACACCGGGGAGCTGTTTTTT
TRBJ2-6,TRBV27,-,-,CASSKGSGANVLTF,TGTGCCAGCAGTAAGGGTTCTGGGGCCAACGTCCTGACTTTC
TRBJ1-1,TRBV5-6,-,-,CASSFVGGRSTEAFF,TGTGCCAGCAGCTTCGTCGGGGGGAGGTCCACTGAAGCTTTCTTT
TRBJ1-2,TRBV11-2,TRBD1,-,CASSLEVAGGHYGYTF,TGTGCCAGCAGCTTAGAAGTGGCAGGGGGCCACTATGGCTACACCTTC
TRBJ2-5,TRBV7-2,TRBD2,-,CASSLGGGMGDPTQYF,TGTGCCAGCAGCTTAGGGGGGGGTATGGGAGATCCGACCCAGTACTTC
TRBJ2-7,TRBV10-3,TRBD2,-,CAITGLAGDRYEQYF,TGTGCCATCACCGGACTAGCGGGAGATCGTTACGAGCAGTACTTC
TRBJ2-2,TRBV9,TRBD2,-,CASSPGGGMNTGELFF,TGTGCCAGCAGCCCGGGGGGAGGGATGAACACCGGGGAGCTGTTTTTT
TRBJ2-3,TRBV7-2,-,-,CASSARPGRDTQYF,TGTGCCAGCAGCGCCAGACCGGGGAGGGATACGCAGTATTTT
TRBJ2-1,TRBV5-1,-,few,CASRTRSDSYNEQFF,TGCGCCAGCAGGACTCGGTCAGATTCTTACAATGAGCAGTTCTTC
TRBJ2-2,TRBV6-5,-,-,CASSFYTGELFF,TGTGCCAGCAGCTTTTACACCGGGGAGCTGTTTTTT
TRBJ1-5,TRBV28,TRBD1,-,CASSLGQGEQPQHF,TGTGCCAGCAGTTTGGGACAGGGAGAACAGCCCCAGCATTTT
TRBJ2-3,TRBV4-1,-,few,CASSQVVPRDSSTDTQYF,TGCGCCAGCAGCCAGGTTGTTCCCCGGGACTCGAGCACAGATACGCAGTATTTT
TRBJ2-6,TRBV27,-,-,CASSPRFSGANVLTF,TGTGCCAGCAGTCCGCGTTTCTCTGGGGCCAACGTCCTGACTTTC
TRBJ1-3,TRBV7-9,-,-,CASSLGGAGNTIYF,TGTGCCAGCAGCTTAGGAGGGGCCGGAAACACCATATATTTT
TRBJ2-7,TRBV11-2,-,-,CASSLELASYEQYF,TGTGCCAGCAGCTTAGAATTAGCCTCCTACGAGCAGTACTTC
TRBJ1-1,TRBV7-9,-,-,CASSLMGIGGTEAFF,TGTGCCAGCAGCTTGATGGGGATCGGAGGCACTGAAGCTTTCTTT
TRBJ2-2,TRBV10-3,TRBD2,-,CATLGTSGNTGELFF,TGTGCCACCCTAGGGACTAGCGGAAACACCGGGGAGCTGTTTTTT
TRBJ1-1,TRBV5-4,TRBD1,-,CASSLRDRGRNTEAFF,TGTGCCAGCAGCCTCCGGGACAGGGGTAGGAACACTGAAGCTTTCTTT
TRBJ2-3,TRBV7-2,-,-,CASSSTRDTDTQYF,TGTGCCAGCAGCTCCACCCGGGACACAGATACGCAGTATTTT
TRBJ2-1,TRBV5-1,TRBD2,-,CASSPGLALGEQFF,TGCGCCAGCAGCCCGGGACTAGCTTTGGGTGAGCAGTTCTTC
TRBJ1-1,TRBV19,-,-,CASSSRTHVTEAFF,TGTGCCAGTAGTTCTAGGACACATGTCACTGAAGCTTTCTTT
TRBJ2-3,TRBV7-2,-,-,CASSSTRGTDTQYF,TGTGCCAGCAGCTCCACCCGAGGCACAGATACGCAGTATTTT
TRBJ1-5,TRBV30,-,-,CAWASSGDQPQHF,TGTGCCTGGGCCTCCAGCGGAGATCAGCCCCAGCATTTT
TRBJ1-3,TRBV25-1,-,-,CASSAVVSGTVSGNTIYF,TGTGCCAGCAGTGCGGTTGTATCAGGGACCGTCTCTGGAAACACCATATATTTT
TRBJ2-7,TRBV11-1,-,-,CASSLGGGYEQYF,TGTGCCAGCAGCCTCGGAGGAGGGTACGAGCAGTACTTC
TRBJ2-1,TRBV5-1,TRBD2,-,CASSRTSSVAGPNNEQFF,TGCGCCAGCAGCAGAACTAGTTCCGTAGCGGGACCTAACAATGAGCAGTTCTTC
TRBJ1-1,TRBV19,-,-,CASSPQGTEAFF,TGTGCCAGTAGTCCACAGGGTACTGAAGCTTTCTTT
TRBJ2-1,TRBV15,-,-,CATSRDAKYNEQFF,TGTGCCACCAGCAGAGATGCAAAGTACAATGAGCAGTTCTTC
TRBJ2-5,TRBV2,-,-,CASSATGEETQYF,TGTGCCAGCAGTGCGACGGGAGAAGAGACTCAGTACTTC
TRBJ2-1,TRBV18,-,once,CASSMTGLDQFASFF,TGTGCCAGCTCAATGACGGGACTGGACCAGTTTGCATCGTTCTTC
TRBJ2-7,TRBV7-3,-,-,CASRNRGEQYF,TGTGCCAGCAGAAATAGGGGGGAGCAGTACTTC
TRBJ1-1,TRBV27,-,-,CASSFLQGEAFF,TGTGCCAGCAGTTTTCTCCAGGGGGAAGCTTTCTTT
TRBJ2-7,TRBV21-1,-,-,CASSKPTSGRRGDEQYF,TGTGCCAGCAGCAAACCGACTAGCGGGAGAAGAGGGGACGAGCAGTACTTC
TRBJ2-5,TRBV5-1,-,-,CASSYSSRVGETQYF,TGCGCCAGCAGCTACTCTAGTCGGGTTGGAGAGACCCAGTACTTC
TRBJ2-1,TRBV27,TRBD2,once,CASSITSGIPINEQFF,TGTGCCAGCAGTATTACTAGCGGGATCCCCATCAATGAGCAGTTCTTC
TRBJ2-2,TRBV25-1,-,-,CASSDPPSETGGAGELFF,TGTGCCAGCAGTGACCCCCCTTCAGAGACAGGTGGAGCCGGGGAGCTGTTTTTT
TRBJ1-3,TRBV4-2,TRBD1,-,CASSRTGSSGNTIYF,TGTGCCAGCAGCCGGACAGGGAGCTCTGGAAACACCATATATTTT
TRBJ2-2,TRBV9,-,few,CASSVGLSTGELFF,TGTGCCAGCAGCGTAGGGCTATCCACCGGGGAGCTGTTTTTT
TRBJ1-5,TRBV4-1,-,-,CASSPGFARGNNQPQHF,TGCGCCAGCAGTCCTGGTTTCGCAAGGGGGAACAATCAGCCCCAGCATTTT
TRBJ2-7,TRBV1,-,-,CTSSQTLGLAGGPGNEQYF,TGCACCAGCAGCCAAACCTTGGGACTAGCGGGAGGGCCGGGGAACGAGCAGTACTTC
TRBJ1-2,TRBV28,-,-,CASRDIYSDGYTF,TGTGCCAGCCGGGACATTTATTCTGATGGCTACACCTTC
TRBJ2-5,TRBV6-6,-,-,CASSYLGVSQETQYF,TGTGCCAGCAGTTACCTTGGCGTAAGTCAAGAGACCCAGTACTTC